One sample yielded the 27 T cell receptor beta chains listed below, sequenced in a study of post-analysis software for immune sequencing data. General study findings and limits: Patients had higher frequencies than controls of roughly five TRBV segments, including TRBV5-6, TRBV5-1 and TRBV20-1.

These receptors have no identified antigens. Unique molecular identifiers were built into the TCR beta cDNA libraries. MiXCR was run by TCRdb on the PCR reads, yielding one entry per CDR3 protein. The repertoire holds roughly 800,000 distinct CDR3 sequences, with 25% to 30% as singletons. Sequencing was performed on blood. Source of these receptors: a girl aged 10 to 17 with multiple sclerosis.

This clonotype was observed a few times. V usage is TRBV6-2 or TRBV6-3 and J usage is TRBJ2-1, with D possibly being TRBD1 (6 bases). CDR1 and CDR2 (germline): MNHEY, SVGEGT. The CDR3 totals 15 residues. Trimming stripped 7 bases from V and 4 bases from J, with 17 bases between. Here the CDR3 reads CASTEGGQPYNEQFF. CDR3 DNA sequence: TGTGCCAGCACCGAGGGCGGACAGCCATACAATGAGCAGTTCTTC.

The rearrangement links TRBV4-1 to TRBJ2-3, with TRBD2 matching over 7 bases. The V gene end was trimmed by 3 bases and the J gene end by 1 base; junction bases not matched to a gene: 10. CDR1 MGHRA and CDR2 YSYEKL come from the germline V gene. The CDR3 is 17 amino acids. Written as DNA, the CDR3 is TGCGCCAGCAGCCACCTCCCGGGAGCGGGGCGCACAGATACGCAGTATTTT. As protein: CASSHLPGAGRTDTQYF.

The chain carries TRBV28 and TRBJ2-1; D perhaps matches TRBD2 (6 bases). The CDR3 sequence is 10 residues long. V gave up 8 bases and J gave up 9 bases, with 8 bases separating them. Germline V gene data show CDR1 as MDHEN and CDR2 as SYDVKM. CDR3 amino acids: CASGGFEQFF. CDR3 DNA sequence: TGTGCCAGCGGAGGGTTTGAGCAGTTCTTC. The whole variable domain, remainder taken from reference TRBV28 and TRBJ2-1, is DVKVTQSSRYLVKRTGEKVFLECVQDMDHENMFWYRQDPGLGLRLIYFSYDVKMKEKGDIPEGYSVSREKKERFSLILESASTNQTSMYLCASGGFEQFFGPGTRLTVL.

This chain joins TRBV5-1 and TRBJ2-3; D possibly corresponds to TRBD1 (6 bases). The CDR3 covers 15 residues. CDR1 and CDR2 (germline): SGHRS, YFSETQ. V lost 2 bases and J lost 2, with 12 bases in between. The CDR3 DNA reads TGCGCCAGCAGCTTCACAGGGATTAACACAGATACGCAGTATTTT. It is translated as CASSFTGINTDTQYF.

The chain recombines TRBV4-3 with TRBJ2-7; D is unclear. Judging by the DNA end, TRBJ2-5 fits better; the J call may be wrong. CDR3 length equals 13 residues. Germline V CDR1 and CDR2: LGHNA, YSLEER. CDR3 DNA sequence: TGCGCCAGCAGCCAAAGTCCCTGGGGGACCCAGTACTTC. Encoded protein: CASSQSPWGTQYF.

The V and J genes are TRBV5-1 and TRBJ1-1; D ambiguous. V lost 0 bases and J lost 6, with 12 bases in between. Germline V gene data show CDR1 as SGHRS and CDR2 as YFSETQ. This CDR3 comprises 14 residues. The CDR3 DNA reads as TGCGCCAGCAGCTTGGTGGCGGGTAAGGCTGAAGCTTTCTTT. It specifies CASSLVAGKAEAFF. The whole variable domain, filled in from reference TRBV5-1 and TRBJ1-1, reads KAGVTQTPRYLIKTRGQQVTLSCSPISGHRSVSWYQQTPGQGLQFLFEYFSETQRNKGNFPGRFSGRQFSNSRSEMNVSTLELGDSALYLCASSLVAGKAEAFFGQGTRLTVV.

This clonotype has more than one count but fewer than ten. The genes are TRBV5-5 and TRBJ2-6; no clear D gene. V dropped 0 bases and J dropped 2 bases, with 9 bases sitting between them. Per the germline V gene, CDR1 is SGHKS and CDR2 is YYEKEE (reference sequence). The CDR3 spans 16 residues. The CDR3 region is CASSLVQRPGANVLTF. The CDR3 DNA is TGTGCCAGCAGCTTGGTCCAGCGCCCTGGGGCCAACGTCCTGACTTTC.

CDR3 bases: TGTGCCAGCAGCGCTGTAGGGACTACGGATGAGCAGTTCTTC. Translated: CASSAVGTTDEQFF. The chain carries TRBV9 and TRBJ2-1; 7 bases line up with TRBD2. V shed 3 bases, J shed 8 bases, and the junction held 8 bases outside the gene matches. From germline, CDR1 is SGDLS and CDR2 YYNGEE. This CDR3 has 14 residues.

The chain employs TRBV7-2 and TRBJ2-5, with D maybe TRBD1 (5 bases). Per germline, CDR1 SGHTA and CDR2 FQGNSA. This CDR3 region has 13 residues. Trimming removed 8 bases at V and 11 bases at J, with 21 bases between. The CDR3 sequence: CASGLGPAREQYF. As DNA, the CDR3 is TGTGCCAGCGGTCTGGGGCCCGCCAGAGAGCAGTACTTC.

This clonotype was recorded at least ten times. As DNA, the CDR3 is TGCGCCAGCAGTGAGTTATACAATGAGCAGTTCTTC. This gives the protein CASSELYNEQFF. The chain is built from TRBV10-2 and TRBJ2-1, with D unresolved. The V gene lost 1 base and the J gene lost 4 bases, with 2 bases spanning the gap. The CDR3 is 12 amino acids. The germline V gene encodes CDR1 WSHSY and CDR2 SAAADI.

The sample holds a few counts of this clonotype. The rearrangement uses TRBV27 and TRBJ1-5; D remains unclear. Germline CDR1 reads MNHEY; CDR2 reads SMNVEV (reference sequence). V dropped 6 bases and J dropped 8 bases, with 20 bases sitting between them. This CDR3 is built from 15 residues. CDR3 protein: CASSPKSAPREPQHF. The CDR3 DNA reads TGTGCCAGCAGCCCTAAATCTGCCCCGAGGGAGCCCCAGCATTTT.

The V call is TRBV28, the J call TRBJ2-1; D gene ambiguous. Trimming removed 3 bases at V and 1 base at J, with 4 bases between. This CDR3 has 13 residues. The germline V gene has CDR1 MDHEN and CDR2 SYDVKM. Here the CDR3 DNA reads TGTGCCAGCAGTTTTTATTCCTACAATGAGCAGTTCTTC. Translation gives CASSFYSYNEQFF.

The CDR3 protein is CASRPNRGYTGELFF. CDR3 sequence (DNA): TGTGCCAGCAGACCAAACAGGGGATACACCGGGGAGCTGTTTTTT. This chain links TRBV7-8 with TRBJ2-2, with 7 bases aligning to TRBD1. Germline CDR1 and CDR2: SGHVS and FQNEAQ. The V gene end was trimmed by 6 bases and the J gene end by 3 bases; junction bases not matched to a gene: 7. CDR3 length: 15 amino acids.

Points on this clonotype: This may be a read error: a much more frequent sequence differs by one nucleotide. CDR3 protein: CSSVRDGGGKTQYF. The CDR3, as DNA: TGCAGCAGTGTAAGGGACGGGGGCGGGAAGACCCAGTACTTC. The chain carries TRBV29-1 and TRBJ2-5; D may be TRBD1 or TRBD2 (6 bases each). CDR1 SQVTM and CDR2 ANQGSEA come from the germline V gene. V lost 8 bases and J lost 6, with 22 bases in between. The CDR3 has 14 amino acids.

The chain joins TRBV20-1 to TRBJ2-5; D remains unclear. V was pared by 5 bases and J by 5 bases, with 18 bases between. Germline CDR1 reads DFQATT; CDR2 reads SNEGSKA (reference sequence). This CDR3 is built from 14 residues. The CDR3, as DNA: TGCAGTGCTCCCCCGGGCCAGACTCAGGAGACCCAGTACTTC. The encoded protein is CSAPPGQTQETQYF.

In its sample, this clonotype was seen a few times. V is TRBV27 and J is TRBJ2-5; maybe TRBD1 (5 bases). Germline loops: CDR1 MNHEY, CDR2 SMNVEV (reference sequence). Between the trimmed V and J ends, which lost 2 bases and 5 bases, there was a span of 12 bases. This CDR3 contains 14 residues. The CDR3 nucleotides read TGTGCCAGCAGTTTAGGGGCGACCCGGGAGACCCAGTACTTC. Translated, it gives CASSLGATRETQYF.

This rearrangement joins TRBV20-1 to TRBJ1-2; TRBD1 aligns across 7 bases. J lost 2 bases, V lost 1 base, and 4 bases had no gene match. Germline loops: CDR1 DFQATT, CDR2 SNEGSKA (reference sequence). The CDR3 sequence is 14 residues long. CDR3 residues: CSARVPRGNYGYTF. The CDR3 DNA sequence: TGCAGTGCTAGAGTCCCCAGGGGGAACTATGGCTACACCTTC.

This clonotype showed up many times. The J gene is TRBJ2-5, the V gene TRBV27; 7 nucleotides agree with TRBD2. Germline CDR1 and CDR2: MNHEY and SMNVEV (reference sequence). Unmatched junction bases numbered 14, after V lost 5 bases and J lost 11 bases. The CDR3 is made up of 14 amino acids. The CDR3 bases are TGTGCCAGCAGTCTACGGGACTCTCGGCGGGAGCAGTACTTC. This codes for CASSLRDSRREQYF.

The chain has TRBV5-6 and TRBJ2-3; D ambiguous. Germline CDR1 and CDR2: SGHDT and YYEEEE. Trimming cost V 0 bases and J 6 bases, with 14 bases left between them. The CDR3 runs to 15 residues. CDR3 sequence: CASSLVLLASDTQYF. The CDR3 DNA is TGTGCCAGCAGCTTGGTACTTTTGGCGTCGGATACGCAGTATTTT.

The rearrangement links TRBV10-3 to TRBJ2-1; 10 positions agree with TRBD2. The trim removed 6 bases at V and 7 bases at J, leaving 15 bases unmatched. The CDR3 sequence is 17 residues long. Germline CDR1 is ENHRY and CDR2 is SYGVKD. CDR3 residues: CAISLTSGREMGNEQFF. The CDR3 bases are TGTGCCATCAGCCTGACAAGCGGGAGGGAAATGGGGAATGAGCAGTTCTTC.

The sample holds many counts of this clonotype. The chain employs TRBV5-1 and TRBJ2-3; D gene ambiguous. Trimming stripped 0 bases from V and 6 bases from J, with 5 bases between. In germline, CDR1 is SGHRS, CDR2 YFSETQ. This CDR3 has 12 residues. The CDR3 loop reads CASSLARDTQYF. CDR3 DNA: TGCGCCAGCAGCTTGGCACGGGATACGCAGTATTTT.

The chain combines TRBV6-5 with TRBJ2-4, with 8 positions matching TRBD1. The J call may be incorrect, as the DNA end agrees better with TRBJ2-5. This CDR3 spans 16 amino acids. Per the germline V gene, CDR1 is MNHEY and CDR2 is SVGAGI. CDR3 nucleotides: TGTGCCAGCAGTTCGACGCTGACAGGGGCACAGGAGACCCAGTACTTC. Amino acid sequence: CASSSTLTGAQETQYF.

This clonotype was seen ten or more times. The CDR3 region is CSVDLGASYEQYF. In DNA form, the CDR3 reads TGCAGCGTTGATCTTGGGGCCTCCTACGAGCAGTACTTC. The rearrangement joins TRBV29-1 to TRBJ2-7, with D possibly TRBD1 on 5 matching bases. The CDR3 totals 13 residues. Germline V gene lookup returns CDR1 SQVTM and CDR2 ANQGSEA. V lost 3 bases and J 0 bases, leaving 9 bases between the germline ends.

The chain has TRBV28 and TRBJ2-3; 7 positions match TRBD1. Trimming at V came to 6 bases and at J to 0 bases, leaving 9 bases not matched to a gene. There are 16 residues in the CDR3. Germline CDR1 is MDHEN and CDR2 is SYDVKM. For the CDR3, the DNA is TGTGCCAGCAGCCCTATAGACAGGGTTAGCACAGATACGCAGTATTTT. Translation gives CASSPIDRVSTDTQYF.

Here the CDR3 reads CASSNKNGNTEAFF. As DNA, the CDR3 is TGCGCCAGCAGCAACAAGAACGGGAACACTGAAGCTTTCTTT. The rearrangement joins TRBV5-1 to TRBJ1-1; D remains ambiguous. CDR3 length: 14 amino acids. Trimming pared 4 bases from V and 1 base from J, leaving 11 bases between. The germline gives CDR1 SGHRS, CDR2 YFSETQ.

The gene calls are TRBV25-1 and TRBJ1-5, with a tentative D call TRBD1 (5 bases). Per the germline V gene, CDR1 is MGHDK and CDR2 is SYGVNS. With 5 bases removed from V and 6 bases from J, the gap between germline ends came to 14 bases. The CDR3 loop spans 14 amino acids. The CDR3, as DNA: TGTGCCAGCAGTAGAATGGGGGAGGCTCAGCCCCAGCATTTT. It encodes CASSRMGEAQPQHF. Full variable domain (rest looked up from reference TRBV25-1 and TRBJ1-5): EADIYQTPRYLVIGTGKKITLECSQTMGHDKMYWYQQDPGMELHLIHYSYGVNSTEKGDLSSESTVSRIRTEHFPLTLESARPSHTSQYLCASSRMGEAQPQHFGDGTRLSIL.

This sequence joins TRBV27 and TRBJ1-1; no clear D. CDR3 length: 14 residues. Trimming stripped 4 bases from V and 9 bases from J, with 18 bases between. The germline V gene encodes CDR1 MNHEY and CDR2 SMNVEV (reference sequence). CDR3 sequence reads: CASSWSVDEEKAFF. DNA of the CDR3: TGTGCCAGCAGTTGGAGTGTAGATGAGGAGAAAGCTTTCTTT.